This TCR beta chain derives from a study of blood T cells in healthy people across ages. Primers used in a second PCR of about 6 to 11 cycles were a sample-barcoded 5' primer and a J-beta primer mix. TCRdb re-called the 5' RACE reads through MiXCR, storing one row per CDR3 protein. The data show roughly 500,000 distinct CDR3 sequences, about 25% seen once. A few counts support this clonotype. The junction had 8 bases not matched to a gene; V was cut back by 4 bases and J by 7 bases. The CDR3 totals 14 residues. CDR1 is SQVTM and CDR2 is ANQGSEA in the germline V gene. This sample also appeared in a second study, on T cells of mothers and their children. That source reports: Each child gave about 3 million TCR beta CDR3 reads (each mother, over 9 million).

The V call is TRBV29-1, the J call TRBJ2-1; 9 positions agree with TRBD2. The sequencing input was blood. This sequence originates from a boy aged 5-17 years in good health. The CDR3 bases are TGCAGCGTTGTAGGGCGGGGGGGCAAAAATGAGCAGTTCTTC. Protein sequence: CSVVGRGGKNEQFF.